This TCR beta chain comes out of a study of OX40 agonist ivuxolimab in advanced cancers. Across the whole study: The dose-escalation cohort was about 80% male, with a mean age of about 56 years, ranging about 23 to 79.

Sequencing used immunoSEQ multiplex PCR; TCRdb keeps in-frame clones, though not all of them. The repertoire consists of about 46,000 clones, with 82% occurring once and the leading ten covering about 1.8%. This CDR3 is 15 amino acids long. CDR1 is MNHEY and CDR2 is SVGAGI in the germline V gene. V was cut by 5 bases and J by 0 bases, with 13 bases left in between. The J gene is TRBJ1-1, the V gene TRBV6-5; perhaps TRBD1 as D (5 bases). This clonotype was obtained from an adult with an advanced solid tumor such as melanoma, head and neck, liver or kidney cancer. The sample in question was CD4+ or CD8+ T cells sorted from blood, obtained in a trial of the OX40 agonist ivuxolimab. The CDR3 DNA is TGTGCCAGCAGTCCCCGGGGGGGTATGAACACTGAAGCTTTCTTT. This encodes CASSPRGGMNTEAFF.